The entry that follows covers one T cell receptor (beta chain) sequence. Its matching antigen is unknown. PCR primers comprised 60 Vbeta and 13 Jbeta primers. Sequenced by immunoSEQ multiplex PCR; TCRdb stores in-frame clones only, minus some. The table lists about 190,000 clones, about four fifths of them singletons. The data originate from a study of cytomegalovirus exposure and HLA in healthy donors. Findings and caveats of the study: It has been reported that TCR beta sequences accurately predicted the HLA-A and HLA-B alleles of most subjects. Investigators reported approximately 150 TCR beta chains as tied to cytomegalovirus. Reported results showed that the classifier diagnosed cytomegalovirus status with high specificity and sensitivity.

The CDR3 contains 12 residues. Trimming took 8 bases from V and 4 from J, leaving 11 bases between them. Germline values: CDR1 MNHEY, CDR2 SVGAGI. The clonotype originates from a woman aged 45-65 years in good health and CMV-seronegative. V gene TRBV6-5 combines with J gene TRBJ1-1; the D is unclear. Sequenced: PBMCs. In DNA form, the CDR3 reads TGTGCCAGCGGGAGAGGAAGCACTGAAGCTTTCTTT. Amino acid sequence: CASGRGSTEAFF.